The 6 T cell receptor beta chains below were found in one sample sequenced in a study of blood T cell repertoires in COVID-19. The table came from immunoSEQ multiplex PCR; TCRdb's copy has only in-frame clones and leaves some out. The repertoire holds some 150,000 clones, with 82% as singletons. The sequenced sample was peripheral blood. These receptors were taken from a woman in her 70s with acute or convalescent COVID-19.

This rearrangement joins TRBV10-3 to TRBJ1-1, with D unresolved. CDR1 ENHRY and CDR2 SYGVKD come from the germline V gene. Trimming left V 0 bases short and J 4 bases short, with 9 bases between. The CDR3 is 14 residues long. In DNA form, the CDR3 reads TGTGCCATCAGTGAGTCAACAGCCAGCACTGAAGCTTTCTTT. Translating gives CAISESTASTEAFF.

This clone occurred a few times. CDR3 protein: CAWSVSGQGRSEAFF. The CDR3 coding sequence is TGTGCCTGGAGTGTATCCGGACAGGGGCGATCGGAAGCTTTCTTT. The J gene is TRBJ1-1, the V gene TRBV30; 9 bases are shared with TRBD1. The CDR3 length is 15 residues. Germline CDR1 and CDR2: GTSNPN and SVGIG (reference sequence). Unmatched junction bases numbered 10, after V lost 0 bases and J lost 8 bases.

This sequence joins TRBV4-3 and TRBJ2-7; 8 bases are shared with TRBD1. Trimming removed 3 bases from V and 5 bases from J; junction bases left unmatched: 3. Germline lookup yields CDR1 LGHNA and CDR2 YSLEER. This CDR3 is 13 amino acids long. The CDR3 loop reads CASSQRTGNEQYF. The CDR3 nucleotides read TGCGCCAGCAGCCAGCGGACAGGGAACGAGCAGTACTTC.

This clone is deemed medium-sized (0.01 to 0.1%). The rearrangement uses TRBV2 and TRBJ2-1; TRBD2 matches at 8 bases. Germline CDR1 SNHLY, CDR2 FYNNEI. V shed 10 bases, J shed 6 bases, and the junction held 8 bases outside the gene matches. The CDR3 is 13 amino acids. CDR3 sequence: CATGGETLNEQFF. The CDR3 nucleotides read TGTGCCACCGGGGGGGAAACACTCAATGAGCAGTTCTTC.

This sequence joins TRBV6-5 and TRBJ1-2, with a tentative D call TRBD1 (6 bases). V gave up 5 bases and J gave up 3 bases, with 16 bases separating them. The germline CDR1 and CDR2 sequences are MNHEY and SVGAGI. This CDR3 is built from 15 residues. The DNA of the CDR3 is TGTGCCAGCAGTCCTCGGACAGTTTGGGACTATGGCTACACCTTC. It is translated as CASSPRTVWDYGYTF.

Comment on this clone: This sample also contains other DNA sequences that code for the same CDR3. The CDR3 DNA follows: TGTGCCAGCAGCTTGGGACAGGGCGAGAATCAGCCCCAGCATTTT. Encoded protein: CASSLGQGENQPQHF. V is TRBV7-2 and J is TRBJ1-5; TRBD1 aligns across 9 bases. CDR1 SGHTA and CDR2 FQGNSA come from the germline V gene. This CDR3 has 15 amino acids. The junction had 4 bases not matched to a gene; V was cut back by 3 bases and J by 4 bases. Full variable domain (remainder filled in from reference TRBV7-2 and TRBJ1-5): GAGVSQSPSNKVTEKGKDVELRCDPISGHTALYWYRQSLGQGLEFLIYFQGNSAPDKSGLPSDRFSAERTGGSVSTLTIQRTQQEDSAVYLCASSLGQGENQPQHFGDGTRLSIL.